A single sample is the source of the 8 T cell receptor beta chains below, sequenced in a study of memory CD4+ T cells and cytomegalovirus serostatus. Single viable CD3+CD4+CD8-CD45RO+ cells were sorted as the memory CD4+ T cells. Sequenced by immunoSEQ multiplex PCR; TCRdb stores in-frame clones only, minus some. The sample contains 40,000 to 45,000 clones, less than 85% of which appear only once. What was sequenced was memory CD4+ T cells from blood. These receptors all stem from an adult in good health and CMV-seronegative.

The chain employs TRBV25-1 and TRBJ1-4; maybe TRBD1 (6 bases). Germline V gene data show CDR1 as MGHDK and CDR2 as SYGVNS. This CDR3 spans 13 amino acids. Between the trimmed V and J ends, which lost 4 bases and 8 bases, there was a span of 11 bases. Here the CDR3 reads CASSAQGREKLFF. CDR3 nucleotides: TGTGCCAGCAGTGCACAGGGTAGGGAAAAACTGTTTTTT. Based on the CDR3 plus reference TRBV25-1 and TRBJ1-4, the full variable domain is EADIYQTPRYLVIGTGKKITLECSQTMGHDKMYWYQQDPGMELHLIHYSYGVNSTEKGDLSSESTVSRIRTEHFPLTLESARPSHTSQYLCASSAQGREKLFFGSGTQLSVL.

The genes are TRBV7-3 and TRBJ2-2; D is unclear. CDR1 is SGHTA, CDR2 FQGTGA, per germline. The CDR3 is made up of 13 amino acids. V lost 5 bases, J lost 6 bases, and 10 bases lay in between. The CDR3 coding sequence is TGTGCCAGCAGCCTTTTTAGTCCCGGGGAGCTGTTTTTT. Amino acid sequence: CASSLFSPGELFF.

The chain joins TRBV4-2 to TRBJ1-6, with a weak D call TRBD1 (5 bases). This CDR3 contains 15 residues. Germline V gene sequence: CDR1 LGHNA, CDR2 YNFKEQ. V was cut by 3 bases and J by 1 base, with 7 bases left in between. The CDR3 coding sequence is TGTGCCAGCAGCCAGGGGGGTTCCTATAATTCACCCCTCCACTTT. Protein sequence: CASSQGGSYNSPLHF.

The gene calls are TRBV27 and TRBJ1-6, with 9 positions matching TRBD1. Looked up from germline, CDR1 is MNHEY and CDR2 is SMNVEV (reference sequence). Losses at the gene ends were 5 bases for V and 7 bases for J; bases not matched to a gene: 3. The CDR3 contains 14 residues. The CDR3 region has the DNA TGTGCCAGCAGTCCCGACAGGGGGAATTCACCCCTCCACTTT. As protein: CASSPDRGNSPLHF.

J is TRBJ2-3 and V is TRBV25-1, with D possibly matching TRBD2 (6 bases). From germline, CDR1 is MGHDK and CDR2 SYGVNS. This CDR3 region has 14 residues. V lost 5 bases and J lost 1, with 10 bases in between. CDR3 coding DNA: TGTGCCAGCAGTCTTGCGGGGCGCACAGATACGCAGTATTTT. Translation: CASSLAGRTDTQYF.

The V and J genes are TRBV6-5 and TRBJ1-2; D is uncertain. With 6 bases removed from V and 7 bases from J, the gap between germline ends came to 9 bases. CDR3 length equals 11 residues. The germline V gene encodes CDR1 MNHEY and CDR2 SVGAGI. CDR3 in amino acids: CASSPGVGYTF. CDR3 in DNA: TGTGCCAGCAGCCCCGGGGTTGGCTACACCTTC.

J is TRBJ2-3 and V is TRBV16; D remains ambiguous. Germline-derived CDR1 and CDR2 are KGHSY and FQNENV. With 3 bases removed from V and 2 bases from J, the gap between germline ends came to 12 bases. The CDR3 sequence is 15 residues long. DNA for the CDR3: TGTGCCAGCAGCCAGGCCTATAAACTCACAGATACGCAGTATTTT. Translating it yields CASSQAYKLTDTQYF.

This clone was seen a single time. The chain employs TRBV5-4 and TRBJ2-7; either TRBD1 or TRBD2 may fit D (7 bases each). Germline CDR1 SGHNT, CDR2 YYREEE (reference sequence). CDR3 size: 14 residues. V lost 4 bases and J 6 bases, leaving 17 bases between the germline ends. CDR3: CASSQAGQSGEQYF. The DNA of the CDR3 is TGTGCCAGCAGCCAAGCGGGACAGTCGGGCGAGCAGTACTTC.